Below, one T cell receptor (delta chain) is given with its context. A read error may produce the germline difference seen at one junction end. The source of the sample is a study of gamma-delta T cells after stem cell transplantation. Germline CDR1 and CDR2: GEAIGNYY and EKD. There are 18 residues in the CDR3. TCRdb reanalysed the RT-PCR reads via CATT. The repertoire holds 12,000 to 15,000 delta-chain clones, about 34% seen once, with about 3.8% in the top ten. Sequences were obtained from gamma-delta T cells. This TCR derives from a human donor. It is not recorded whose cells these are; they may come from a transplant donor. This chain links TRDV2 with TRDJ3; 7 bases agree with TRDD3. The CDR3 coding sequence is TGTGCCTGTGACATGGGATACCCCCGCTCCTGGTACACCCGACAGATGTTTTTC. This translates into CACDMGYPRSWYTRQMFF.